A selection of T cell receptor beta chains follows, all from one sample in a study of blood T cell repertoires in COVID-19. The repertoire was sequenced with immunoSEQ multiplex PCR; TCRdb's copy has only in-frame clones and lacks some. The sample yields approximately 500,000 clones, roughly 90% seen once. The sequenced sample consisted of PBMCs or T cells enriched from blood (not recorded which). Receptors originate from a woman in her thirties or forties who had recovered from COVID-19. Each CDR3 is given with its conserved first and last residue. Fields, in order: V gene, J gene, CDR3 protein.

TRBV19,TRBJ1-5,CASSIDHTGRVYQPQHF
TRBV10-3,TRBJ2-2,CAISEPGQPNTGELFF
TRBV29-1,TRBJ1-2,CSVGRGSLDGYTF
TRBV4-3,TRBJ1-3,CASSQDQGGGNTIYF
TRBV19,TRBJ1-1,CASRSRGMNTEAFF
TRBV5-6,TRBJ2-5,CASSRPGGQETQYF
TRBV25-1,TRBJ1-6,CASSEFGGQGRPLHF
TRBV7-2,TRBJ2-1,CASSLLFSRLAGGDEQFF
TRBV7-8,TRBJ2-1,CASSLWGSGGLAGNEQFF
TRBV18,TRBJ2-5,CASSRGLEQETQYF
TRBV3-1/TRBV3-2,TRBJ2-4,CASSQESTLAKNIQYF
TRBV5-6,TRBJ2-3,CASSFYRVTDTQYF
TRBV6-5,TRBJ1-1,CASSFRTGNTEAFF
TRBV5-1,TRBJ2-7,CASSRGTSGTSTYEQYF
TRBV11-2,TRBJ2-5,CASSLSTGGQETQYF
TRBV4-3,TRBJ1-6,CASSQLRVFTNSPLHF